These 16 T cell receptor beta chains were all obtained from the same sample, sequenced in a study of graft-versus-host responses after intestinal transplantation. Their target antigens are unknown. Profiling relied on immunoSEQ multiplex PCR, and the TCRdb table lists in-frame clones only, not all of them. In the table there are over 120,000 clones, approximately 91% of which are singletons. The sample here was unstimulated CD4+ T cells sorted from spleen or lymph node cells, taken before intestinal transplant. These receptors originate from a human donor who received an intestinal transplant.

J is TRBJ2-7 and V is TRBV7-8; unclear D gene. The CDR3 runs to 15 residues. CDR1 SGHVS and CDR2 FQNEAQ come from the germline V gene. The V end was cut by 1 base, the J end by 3 bases, with 13 bases between. The CDR3 nucleotides read TGTGCCAGCAGCTTAGAGGGAACGCCACTCTACGAGCAGTACTTC. It yields the protein CASSLEGTPLYEQYF.

The chain's CDR3 is CASSGGVRGSRPYEQYF. In nucleotides, the CDR3 is TGTGCCAGTAGTGGCGGGGTCCGGGGGTCGCGTCCCTACGAGCAGTACTTC. The rearrangement uses TRBV19 and TRBJ2-7, with D perhaps TRBD2 (6 bases). Per the germline V gene, CDR1 is LNHDA and CDR2 is SQIVND (reference sequence). This CDR3 has 17 amino acids. Trimming pared 5 bases from V and 2 bases from J, leaving 22 bases between.

J is TRBJ1-4 and V is TRBV25-1, with D perhaps matching TRBD1 (5 bases). Deletions cut 6 bases from V and 8 bases from J, with 13 bases between. The CDR3 length is 13 residues. Germline V gene data show CDR1 as MGHDK and CDR2 as SYGVNS. The CDR3 loop is CASRGGGGEKLFF. Here the CDR3 DNA reads TGTGCCAGCAGGGGCGGGGGAGGCGAAAAACTGTTTTTT.

The chain has TRBV5-6 and TRBJ2-2; 11 bases align to TRBD2. The CDR3 covers 16 residues. Germline V gives CDR1 SGHDT, CDR2 YYEEEE. After removal of 3 bases from V and 3 bases from J, the junction contained 4 bases not matched to a gene. CDR3 region: CASSSLGLADTGELFF. In nucleotides, the CDR3 is TGTGCCAGCAGCTCCTTGGGACTAGCGGACACCGGGGAGCTGTTTTTT.

The gene calls are TRBV12-2 and TRBJ2-1. TRBV12-2 counts as a pseudogene. The CDR3 covers 15 residues. The CDR3 spells CASRLHRAPYNEQFF. The CDR3 nucleotides are TGTGCAAGTCGTTTACACCGGGCCCCATACAATGAGCAGTTCTTC.

The V call is TRBV28, the J call TRBJ2-7, with a weak D call TRBD1 (6 bases). This CDR3 is 12 amino acids long. V shed 5 bases and J shed 3 bases, with 8 bases lying between them. Germline CDR1 and CDR2: MDHEN and SYDVKM. This CDR3 reads CASSTGFYEQYF. The CDR3 DNA is TGTGCCAGCAGTACAGGGTTCTACGAGCAGTACTTC.

The gene calls are TRBV19 and TRBJ1-6; tentatively, D is TRBD1 (5 bases). The V end was cut by 3 bases, the J end by 10 bases, with 13 bases between. The CDR3 runs 14 residues. Germline V gene lookup returns CDR1 LNHDA and CDR2 SQIVND (reference sequence). The CDR3 loop is CASSIQGLGSPLHF. CDR3 DNA: TGTGCCAGTAGTATTCAGGGTTTAGGATCACCCCTCCACTTT.

The chain uses TRBV7-3 and TRBJ2-1; 12 nucleotides agree with TRBD2. CDR3 length equals 14 residues. Unmatched junction bases numbered 4, after V lost 5 bases and J lost 8 bases. The germline V gene has CDR1 SGHTA and CDR2 FQGTGA. The CDR3 spells CASSPSGRAHEQFF. The DNA of the CDR3 is TGTGCCAGCAGCCCTAGCGGGAGGGCCCATGAGCAGTTCTTC.

This chain links TRBV7-2 with TRBJ1-1, with D uncertain. V lost 2 bases and J 0 bases, leaving 7 bases between the germline ends. This CDR3 has 14 residues. Germline CDR1 reads SGHTA; CDR2 reads FQGNSA. The CDR3 region is CASSLTSLNTEAFF. CDR3 DNA: TGTGCCAGCAGCTTAACCAGCCTGAACACTGAAGCTTTCTTT.

The V and J genes are TRBV19 and TRBJ2-7, with TRBD1 matching over 9 bases. CDR3 length: 14 residues. Germline V lookup: CDR1 LNHDA, CDR2 SQIVND (reference sequence). J gave up 3 bases and V 5 bases, and 5 bases lay outside the gene matches. The CDR3 DNA sequence: TGTGCCAGTAGTGGGCGGACAGGGGACTACGAGCAGTACTTC. The encoded protein is CASSGRTGDYEQYF.

The rearrangement uses TRBV7-2 and TRBJ2-2; maybe TRBD1 (6 bases). V was trimmed by 1 base and J by 1 base, leaving 10 bases between them. The CDR3 has 16 amino acids. Looked up from germline, CDR1 is SGHTA and CDR2 is FQGNSA. In DNA, the CDR3 is TGTGCCAGCAGCTTAGTTCAGGGGCTGAACACCGGGGAGCTGTTTTTT. Translating it yields CASSLVQGLNTGELFF. The full variable domain, in which reference TRBV7-2 and TRBJ2-2 provide the parts outside the CDR3, is GAGVSQSPSNKVTEKGKDVELRCDPISGHTALYWYRQSLGQGLEFLIYFQGNSAPDKSGLPSDRFSAERTGGSVSTLTIQRTQQEDSAVYLCASSLVQGLNTGELFFGEGSRLTVL.

The V gene is TRBV18, the J gene TRBJ2-7, with TRBD2 matching over 7 bases. This CDR3 is 14 amino acids long. The trim removed 0 bases at V and 3 bases at J, leaving 2 bases unmatched. Germline V gene data show CDR1 as KGHSH and CDR2 as LQKENI. The CDR3 spells CASSPPGDYYEQYF. The CDR3 bases are TGTGCCAGCTCACCACCAGGGGACTACTACGAGCAGTACTTC.

The gene calls are TRBV7-2 and TRBJ2-3; 10 nucleotides align to TRBD2. Germline V CDR1 and CDR2: SGHTA, FQGNSA. V lost 0 bases to trimming and J lost 4 bases; unmatched junction nucleotides: 7. This CDR3 comprises 17 residues. The CDR3 reads CASSLASSGRGSDTQYF. The CDR3 DNA reads TGTGCCAGCAGCTTAGCCTCTAGCGGGAGAGGGTCAGATACGCAGTATTTT.

The chain has TRBV27 and TRBJ2-1; 12 nucleotides match TRBD1. The germline gives CDR1 MNHEY, CDR2 SMNVEV (reference sequence). CDR3 length: 17 amino acids. V lost 5 bases, J lost 6 bases, and 11 bases stayed unmatched. Written as DNA, the CDR3 is TGTGCCAGCAGTCTCACCGGGACAGGGGGCCCGGGCAATGAGCAGTTCTTC. This codes for CASSLTGTGGPGNEQFF.

DNA of the CDR3: TGCGCCAGCAGCCAAGACCCTCCGGGACAGCGAATAGTTCCCTCTGGAAACACCATATATTTT. Protein: CASSQDPPGQRIVPSGNTIYF. This chain joins TRBV4-3 and TRBJ1-3; 7 bases are shared with TRBD1. Per the germline V gene, CDR1 is LGHNA and CDR2 is YSLEER. The CDR3 sequence is 21 residues long. Trimming at V came to 0 bases and at J to 0 bases, leaving 17 bases not matched to a gene.

The chain combines TRBV7-3 with TRBJ2-3; TRBD2 matches 7 bases. This CDR3 has 15 amino acids. Germline trimming cut 5 bases from V and 6 bases from J; bases unmatched to any gene: 11. The germline V gene encodes CDR1 SGHTA and CDR2 FQGTGA. The CDR3 DNA reads TGTGCCAGCAGCCCACAGCGGGAAGGGCGTGATACGCAGTATTTT. It translates to CASSPQREGRDTQYF. The variable domain in full, with the rest retrieved from reference TRBV7-3 and TRBJ2-3, is GAGVSQTPSNKVTEKGKYVELRCDPISGHTALYWYRQSLGQGPEFLIYFQGTGAADDSGLPNDRFFAVRPEGSVSTLKIQRTERGDSAVYLCASSPQREGRDTQYFGPGTRLTVL.